The text below deals with one T cell receptor (beta chain). One end of the junction is discordant with germline, which a read error may explain. The data stem from a study of T cell repertoires in cytomegalovirus infection. Looked up from germline, CDR1 is SGHVS and CDR2 is FNYEAQ. CDR3 length: 20 residues. Each CDR3 protein is one row after TCRdb ran MiXCR on the reads. Among 680,000 or so distinct CDR3 sequences listed, roughly 36% were seen once. J is TRBJ2-2 and V is TRBV7-6; unclear D gene. This receptor was identified in a human donor in good health (CMV status not recorded). Some clones in this sample may be carry-over from other donors' samples. Material: PBMCs. CDR3 sequence (DNA): TGTGCTAGCAGCGCCCACCCAGGAGACTCTATATCTAATAACACCGGGGAGCTGTTTTTT. Residues: CASSAHPGDSISNNTGELFF.